This TCR beta chain emerged from a study of CD8+CD57+ T cells in acquired aplastic anemia. According to the study, genomic DNA was the template for TCR beta VDJ and CDR3 profiling. MiXCR was run by TCRdb on the reads, yielding one entry per CDR3 protein. The repertoire has hundreds of thousands of distinct CDR3 sequences, approximately 33% of them found once; the top ten carry less than 0.85%. Selection for sequencing was limited to patients who had shown CD8+CD57+ cell expansion by flow cytometry. This clonotype has more than one count but fewer than ten. CDR3 length equals 13 residues. The germline V gene has CDR1 SQVTM and CDR2 ANQGSEA. The V end lost 6 bases, the J end lost 4 bases, and 12 bases lay between the germline ends.

The chain couples TRBV29-1 to TRBJ2-2; possibly TRBD1 or TRBD2 for D (6 bases each). What was sequenced was sorted CD4+, CD8+, or CD8+CD57+ T cells (not recorded which) from PBMCs. This TCR was sampled from a human donor with aplastic anemia. The CDR3 DNA follows: TGCAGCGTCAGCAGGGGAGGCACCGGGGAGCTGTTTTTT. This sequence encodes CSVSRGGTGELFF.